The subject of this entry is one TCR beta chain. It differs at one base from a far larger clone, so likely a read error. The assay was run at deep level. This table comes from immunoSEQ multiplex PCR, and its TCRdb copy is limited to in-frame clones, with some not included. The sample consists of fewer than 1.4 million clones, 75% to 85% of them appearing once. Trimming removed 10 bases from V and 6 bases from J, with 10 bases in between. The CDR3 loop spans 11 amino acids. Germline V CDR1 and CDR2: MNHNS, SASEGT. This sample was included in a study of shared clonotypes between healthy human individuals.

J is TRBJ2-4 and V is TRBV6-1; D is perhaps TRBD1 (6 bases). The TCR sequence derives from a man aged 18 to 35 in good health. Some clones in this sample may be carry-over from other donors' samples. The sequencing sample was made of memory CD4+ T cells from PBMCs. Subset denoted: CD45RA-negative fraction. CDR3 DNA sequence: TGTGCCAACCTCAGGGGAAACATTCAGTACTTC. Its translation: CANLRGNIQYF.